The clone carrying this TCR beta chain was counted between two and nine times. Its antigen is undetermined. These data come from a study of T-cell memory formation after mild COVID-19. Overall study findings and caveats: That cross-reactive memory joined was suggested by some responding clones appearing in pre-infection memory.

With V trimmed by 8 bases and J by 7 bases, 14 bases remained unmatched. The germline gives CDR1 SGHRS, CDR2 YFSETQ. CDR3 length equals 15 residues. TCRdb called the 5' RACE reads again in MiXCR, with one record for every CDR3 protein. The data hold some 330,000 distinct CDR3 sequences, with 21% observed a single time. The sequence was collected from an adult woman who had mild COVID-19 (a few samples of this study predate the infection). Cell type and time point are not known. The gene calls are TRBV5-1 and TRBJ2-1; 8 bases match TRBD2. Sequencing was carried out using PBMCs or a T cell subset sorted from them (not recorded which). CDR3: CASGGERGPGNEQFF. The CDR3 DNA reads TGCGCCAGTGGAGGTGAGCGGGGGCCGGGGAATGAGCAGTTCTTC.